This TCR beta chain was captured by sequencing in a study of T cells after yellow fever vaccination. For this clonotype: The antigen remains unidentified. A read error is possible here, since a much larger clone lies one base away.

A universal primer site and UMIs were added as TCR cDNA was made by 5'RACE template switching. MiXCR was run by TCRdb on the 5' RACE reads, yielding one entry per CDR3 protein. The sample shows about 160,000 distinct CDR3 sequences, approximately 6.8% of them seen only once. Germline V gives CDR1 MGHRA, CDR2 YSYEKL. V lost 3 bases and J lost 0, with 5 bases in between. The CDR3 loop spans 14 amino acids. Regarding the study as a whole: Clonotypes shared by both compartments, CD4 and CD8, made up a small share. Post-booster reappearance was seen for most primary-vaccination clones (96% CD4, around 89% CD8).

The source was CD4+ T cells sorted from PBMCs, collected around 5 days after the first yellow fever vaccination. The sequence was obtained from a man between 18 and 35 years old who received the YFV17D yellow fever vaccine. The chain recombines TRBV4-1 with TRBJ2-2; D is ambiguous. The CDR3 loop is CASSQFANTGELFF. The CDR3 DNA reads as TGCGCCAGCAGCCAGTTCGCGAACACCGGGGAGCTGTTTTTT.